This is a list of T cell receptor beta chains from one sample in a study of blood T cell repertoires in COVID-19. TCRdb keeps only in-frame clones here, not all; method: immunoSEQ multiplex PCR. The repertoire includes just over 15,000 clones, 80% to 85% of them detected once, and just over 9% sits in the top ten. The sample consisted of peripheral blood. The receptor set was obtained from a human donor in a cohort sampled during active COVID-19. CDR3s include the opening cysteine and the closing phenylalanine or tryptophan. A D gene is named only where the DNA matches it firmly. Clone size is not always given. Where it is, it says once, few, many or a class for expanded clones.

abundance	j_gene	d_gene	v_gene	CDR3aa	CDR3nt
NA	TRBJ1-1	NA	TRBV7-3	CASSSKAGKKAFF	TGTGCCAGCAGCTCGAAGGCAGGGAAAAAAGCTTTCTTT
few	TRBJ2-5	NA	TRBV12-3/TRBV12-4	CASRTGYQETQYF	TGTGCCAGCAGAACGGGGTACCAAGAGACCCAGTACTTC
NA	TRBJ2-1	TRBD2	TRBV14	CASSQGLYANEQFF	TGTGCCAGCAGCCAGGGACTATACGCCAATGAGCAGTTCTTC
NA	TRBJ2-4	TRBD2	TRBV7-2	CASSLRRESFIQYF	TGTGCCAGCAGCTTAAGGCGGGAGAGTTTCATTCAGTACTTC
NA	TRBJ1-5	TRBD1	TRBV27	CASSLEPTGANQPQHF	TGTGCCAGCAGTTTGGAACCGACAGGGGCAAATCAGCCCCAGCATTTT
NA	TRBJ2-7	NA	TRBV6-5	CASSSQTGSYEQYF	TGTGCCAGCAGTTCCCAGACAGGCTCCTACGAGCAGTACTTC
NA	TRBJ1-2	NA	TRBV2	CASSPTSGNPYGYTF	TGTGCCAGCAGCCCCACCAGCGGGAACCCCTATGGCTACACCTTC
NA	TRBJ2-7	NA	TRBV11-3	CASSFSGASGYEQYF	TGTGCCAGCAGCTTCTCAGGGGCCAGCGGCTACGAGCAGTACTTC
once	TRBJ2-7	TRBD1	TRBV5-6	CASSWTGLPYEQYF	TGTGCCAGCAGTTGGACAGGGCTACCCTACGAGCAGTACTTC
once	TRBJ1-5	TRBD1	TRBV7-2	CASSSPGQGGNQPQHF	TGTGCCAGCAGCTCGCCGGGACAGGGAGGCAATCAGCCCCAGCATTTT
NA	TRBJ2-3	TRBD1	TRBV5-6	CASSLYATGGTDTQYF	TGTGCCAGCAGCTTGTATGCGACAGGGGGCACAGATACGCAGTATTTT
NA	TRBJ2-7	NA	TRBV5-1	CASSLAPSARTGSYEQYF	TGCGCCAGCAGCTTGGCCCCAAGCGCTAGAACGGGGTCCTACGAGCAGTACTTC
NA	TRBJ1-4	NA	TRBV6-1	CASSEGPLGEKLFF	TGTGCCAGCAGTGAAGGCCCTCTCGGGGAAAAACTGTTTTTT
few	TRBJ1-2	NA	TRBV12-3/TRBV12-4	CASSLDRRGYTF	TGTGCCAGCAGTCTGGACAGAAGGGGCTACACCTTC
NA	TRBJ2-1	NA	TRBV12-5	CASGSLCPYCYNEQFF	TGTGCTAGTGGTTCCCTCTGCCCCTACTGTTACAATGAGCAGTTCTTC
NA	TRBJ1-1	TRBD1	TRBV7-9	CASSRTGNTEAFF	TGTGCCAGCAGTCGGACAGGGAACACTGAAGCTTTCTTT
NA	TRBJ2-4	NA	TRBV6-5	CASSSNRVAKNIQYF	TGTGCCAGCAGTTCGAACAGGGTGGCCAAAAACATTCAGTACTTC
NA	TRBJ2-2	TRBD1	TRBV27	CASSLSYGTANTGELFF	TGTGCCAGCAGTTTATCTTACGGGACAGCCAACACCGGGGAGCTGTTTTTT
NA	TRBJ1-2	TRBD1	TRBV5-1	CASSSDRGPTSGYTF	TGCGCCAGCAGCTCCGACAGGGGCCCGACTTCGGGCTACACCTTC
NA	TRBJ2-2	TRBD1	TRBV5-1	CASSLGGQGAGTGELFF	TGCGCCAGCAGCTTGGGCGGGCAGGGGGCAGGCACCGGGGAGCTGTTTTTT
NA	TRBJ1-2	TRBD1	TRBV19	CASSFPGTGSGYTF	TGTGCCAGTAGTTTCCCCGGGACAGGGAGCGGCTACACCTTC
NA	TRBJ2-7	TRBD1	TRBV7-8	CASSPRTGGSVEQYF	TGTGCCAGCAGCCCAAGGACAGGGGGCTCGGTGGAGCAGTACTTC
NA	TRBJ2-5	NA	TRBV5-6	CASSRDRPVYQETQYF	TGTGCCAGCAGTCGCGACAGGCCAGTGTACCAAGAGACCCAGTACTTC
NA	TRBJ2-5	NA	TRBV7-9	CASSPGHMIQETQYF	TGTGCCAGCAGCCCTGGACATATGATCCAAGAGACCCAGTACTTC
NA	TRBJ1-3	TRBD1	TRBV6-1	CASSGTGFNSGNTIYF	TGTGCCAGCAGTGGGACAGGGTTCAACTCTGGAAACACCATATATTTT
NA	TRBJ2-1	NA	TRBV7-8	CANSLGIRASHNEQFF	TGTGCCAACAGCTTAGGGATCCGAGCTAGCCACAATGAGCAGTTCTTC
NA	TRBJ2-1	NA	TRBV6-6	CASRAGLGGNEQFF	TGTGCCAGCAGGGCGGGGCTTGGGGGGAATGAGCAGTTCTTC
NA	TRBJ1-2	NA	TRBV6-6	CATLRVGQNGYTF	TGTGCCACCCTTCGGGTGGGGCAAAATGGCTACACCTTC
NA	TRBJ1-1	NA	TRBV2	CASRGGLNTEAFF	TGTGCCAGCAGGGGTGGGCTGAACACTGAAGCTTTCTTT
NA	TRBJ2-7	TRBD2	TRBV9	CASSLGTNYEQYF	TGTGCCAGCAGCCTCGGGACTAACTACGAGCAGTACTTC
NA	TRBJ1-5	NA	TRBV19	CASISGNQPQHF	TGTGCCAGTATATCGGGCAATCAGCCCCAGCATTTT
NA	TRBJ2-7	NA	TRBV7-2	CASSLVGQVEYEQYF	TGTGCCAGCAGCTTAGTAGGACAAGTCGAATACGAGCAGTACTTC
NA	TRBJ2-3	NA	TRBV19	CASSPWRGGNTDTQYF	TGTGCCAGTAGTCCCTGGAGGGGGGGGAACACAGATACGCAGTATTTT
NA	TRBJ2-3	NA	TRBV2	CASKYRPSTDTQYF	TGTGCCAGCAAATACAGGCCTAGCACAGATACGCAGTATTTT
NA	TRBJ1-6	NA	TRBV7-2	CASSAGQQYSPLHF	TGTGCCAGCAGCGCGGGCCAGCAGTATTCACCCCTCCACTTT
NA	TRBJ1-1	TRBD1	TRBV4-3	CASSQDQGTAIGTEAFF	TGCGCCAGCAGCCAAGATCAAGGGACAGCAATAGGCACTGAAGCTTTCTTT
NA	TRBJ2-3	NA	TRBV28	CASSSLGAFSTDTQYF	TGTGCCAGCAGCTCTTTAGGGGCGTTTAGCACAGATACGCAGTATTTT
NA	TRBJ2-3	NA	TRBV5-6	CASQDTDTQYF	TGTGCCAGTCAGGACACAGATACGCAGTATTTT
few	TRBJ2-2	NA	TRBV6-5	CASSYSSSRRPGELFF	TGTGCCAGCAGTTACTCGAGTAGCCGGAGGCCCGGGGAGCTGTTTTTT
NA	TRBJ2-5	TRBD2	TRBV5-6	CASSPGAGGYQETQYF	TGTGCCAGCAGCCCCGGAGCGGGGGGCTACCAAGAGACCCAGTACTTC
NA	TRBJ2-7	NA	TRBV11-2	CASSLGRGLVYEQYF	TGTGCCAGCAGCTTAGGACGCGGACTGGTCTACGAGCAGTACTTC
NA	TRBJ2-4	TRBD2	TRBV6-2/TRBV6-3	CASSYVGSGRVAKNIQYF	TGTGCCAGCAGTTACGTTGGTAGCGGGAGGGTAGCCAAAAACATTCAGTACTTC
NA	TRBJ2-1	TRBD1	TRBV5-1	CASSSMGQSSYNEQFF	TGCGCCAGCAGTTCCATGGGACAGAGCTCCTACAATGAGCAGTTCTTC
NA	TRBJ2-1	NA	TRBV7-8	CASSPHGREQFF	TGTGCCAGCAGCCCCCACGGGAGAGAGCAGTTCTTC
NA	TRBJ2-5	TRBD1	TRBV7-9	CASSLEGQGEETQYF	TGTGCCAGCAGCTTAGAGGGACAGGGGGAAGAGACCCAGTACTTC
once	TRBJ1-4	NA	TRBV7-9	CASSTDSEKLFF	TGTGCCAGCAGCACCGATAGTGAAAAACTGTTTTTT
NA	TRBJ1-2	TRBD1	TRBV4-2	CASSQDQGGSNYGYTF	TGTGCCAGCAGCCAAGATCAGGGGGGTTCTAACTATGGCTACACCTTC
NA	TRBJ2-5	TRBD2	TRBV5-6	CASSLGREGFKETQYF	TGTGCCAGCAGCTTGGGTCGGGAGGGGTTCAAAGAGACCCAGTACTTC
NA	TRBJ1-5	NA	TRBV28	CASSPPQGNQPQHF	TGTGCCAGCAGCCCGCCTCAGGGTAATCAGCCCCAGCATTTT
NA	TRBJ2-2	NA	TRBV21-1	CASSQPGTANTGELFF	TGTGCCAGCAGCCAGCCCGGGACAGCCAACACCGGGGAGCTGTTTTTT
NA	TRBJ2-5	NA	TRBV27	CASSPVVLGISGETQYF	TGTGCCAGCAGCCCCGTGGTGCTCGGAATATCAGGGGAGACCCAGTACTTC